This T cell receptor (beta chain) originates from a study of T cell responses to AZD1222 COVID-19 vaccine. About this clone: Its target is not known.

The repertoire was sequenced with immunoSEQ multiplex PCR; TCRdb's copy has only in-frame clones and lacks some. The table records 110,000 to 150,000 clones, 85% to 95% of them present only once. Study outcomes and limitations: Targeting of unmutated variant regions was reportedly seen in nearly half of spike-specific TCRs. Donors were largely white British and mainly female; clonal diversity was possibly underestimated.

The CDR3 loop spans 15 amino acids. The ends were cut back, 3 bases at V and 8 bases at J, with 18 bases in the middle. CDR1 is SGDLS and CDR2 is YYNGEE in the germline V gene. Sequences were derived from peripheral blood, sampled after recovery from COVID-19. The sequence derives from an adult who had recovered from COVID-19. The chain has TRBV9 and TRBJ1-3; a possible D gene is TRBD1 (6 bases). The CDR3 region is CASSGSGASGDTIYF. The CDR3 nucleotides are TGTGCCAGCAGCGGGTCGGGGGCTTCGGGAGACACCATATATTTT.